The 26 T cell receptor beta chains in this list originate from one sample, sequenced in a study of shared clonotypes between healthy human individuals. Assay used: immunoSEQ multiplex PCR; TCRdb lists only in-frame clones, some missing. The repertoire has roughly 700,000 clones, approximately 79% of them found once; the top ten carry roughly 1.7%. Sequencing was performed on memory CD4+ T cells sorted from blood. Subset here: CD45RA-negative fraction. These receptors were taken from a woman in her 30s in good health.

The chain joins TRBV7-9 to TRBJ1-5; possibly TRBD1 for D (6 bases). From germline, CDR1 is SEHNR and CDR2 FQNEAQ (reference sequence). The CDR3 consists of 15 residues. The V end lost 5 bases, the J end lost 0 bases, and 11 bases lay between the germline ends. CDR3 sequence reads: CASSGMDSSNQPQHF. Here the CDR3 DNA reads TGTGCCAGCAGCGGGATGGACAGTAGCAATCAGCCCCAGCATTTT.

The rearrangement uses TRBV21-1 and TRBJ1-3. TRBV21-1 is described as a pseudogene. CDR3 size: 16 residues. This CDR3 reads CASSSVGGCRRNTIYF. CDR3 in DNA: TGTGCCAGCAGCTCGGTGGGGGGATGTAGGAGAAACACCATATATTTT.

With respect to this clone: Other DNA sequences of this sample code for an identical CDR3. The chain has TRBV2 and TRBJ2-3; possible D gene TRBD2, 6 bases. Germline loops: CDR1 SNHLY, CDR2 FYNNEI. This CDR3 region has 15 residues. V dropped 6 bases and J dropped 2 bases, with 15 bases sitting between them. The CDR3 loop is CASRQLASHTDTQYF. The CDR3 bases are TGTGCCAGCAGACAGCTAGCGAGTCACACAGATACGCAGTATTTT.

The sample holds one count of this clone. The genes are TRBV5-5 and TRBJ2-2; 9 bases are shared with TRBD2. The CDR3 runs 15 residues. Germline V CDR1 and CDR2: SGHKS, YYEKEE (reference sequence). V lost 3 bases, J lost 8 bases, and 8 bases stayed unmatched. This CDR3 reads CASSSSGRSSGELFF. CDR3 DNA sequence: TGTGCCAGCAGCTCCAGCGGGAGGAGTTCAGGGGAGCTGTTTTTT.

V and J are TRBV6-1 and TRBJ1-2, with a tentative D call TRBD1 (6 bases). The V and J ends lost 7 bases and 6 bases respectively, with 15 bases between them. Germline CDR1 and CDR2: MNHNS and SASEGT. The CDR3 runs to 13 residues. CDR3 DNA sequence: TGTGCCAGCATTTTAACAGGGCTTGATGGCTACACCTTC. It translates to CASILTGLDGYTF.

This clone was recorded a few times. CDR3 bases: TGTGCCATCAGTGAACAAAGCGGGGGTAATGAGCAGTTCTTC. Protein sequence: CAISEQSGGNEQFF. The gene calls are TRBV10-3 and TRBJ2-1, with TRBD2 matching over 8 bases. The germline CDR1 and CDR2 sequences are ENHRY and SYGVKD. The J segment lost 7 bases and the V segment lost 3 bases, leaving 5 bases of the junction unmatched. The CDR3 extends over 14 amino acids.

The rearrangement uses TRBV11-1 and TRBJ1-1; D perhaps matches TRBD1 (6 bases). Trimming shortened V by 5 bases and J by 5 bases, and 21 bases separated the two germline ends. CDR3 size: 16 residues. CDR1 and CDR2 from the germline V gene are SGHAT and FQDESV (reference sequence). Written as DNA, the CDR3 is TGTGCCAGCAGCCTACCCTCCCGTACAGGGTATACTGAAGCTTTCTTT. Its translation is CASSLPSRTGYTEAFF.

V and J are TRBV27 and TRBJ2-1; 8 bases are a match to TRBD2. Germline loops: CDR1 MNHEY, CDR2 SMNVEV (reference sequence). This CDR3 comprises 16 residues. The trim removed 4 bases at V and 8 bases at J, leaving 13 bases unmatched. CDR3 nucleotide sequence: TGTGCCAGCAGTTGGGGTCCCAGTTGGCGGGAGGATGAGCAGTTCTTC. Amino acid sequence: CASSWGPSWREDEQFF.

The rearrangement joins TRBV6-1 to TRBJ1-3; D may be TRBD1 (5 bases). Trimming shortened V by 0 bases and J by 8 bases, and 17 bases separated the two germline ends. This CDR3 contains 16 residues. CDR1 is MNHNS, CDR2 SASEGT, per germline. CDR3 sequence: CASSEALGTPRYTIYF. In DNA form, the CDR3 reads TGTGCCAGCAGTGAAGCGCTCGGGACCCCCAGGTACACCATATATTTT.

The V gene is TRBV2, the J gene TRBJ2-7; 8 bases fit TRBD2. The J segment lost 6 bases and the V segment lost 3 bases, leaving 19 bases of the junction unmatched. The CDR3 covers 18 residues. Germline CDR1 and CDR2: SNHLY and FYNNEI. This chain's CDR3 is CASSERGSLSGRLSEQYF. DNA for the CDR3: TGTGCCAGCAGTGAGAGGGGTTCGCTCAGCGGGAGATTGAGCGAGCAGTACTTC.

The chain uses TRBV6-5 and TRBJ2-7; D unresolved. Germline values: CDR1 MNHEY, CDR2 SVGAGI. The CDR3 runs 13 residues. The V and J ends lost 1 base and 3 bases respectively, with 7 bases between them. The CDR3 protein is CASSYYSNYEQYF. CDR3 coding DNA: TGTGCCAGCAGTTACTACTCCAACTACGAGCAGTACTTC.

The genes are TRBV5-1 and TRBJ1-1; no clear D gene. V was trimmed by 0 bases and J by 4 bases, leaving 13 bases between them. The V gene's germline CDR1 is SGHRS and CDR2 YFSETQ. This CDR3 contains 15 residues. The CDR3 DNA follows: TGCGCCAGCAGCTTGGTTTCAGCCCAGGTCACTGAAGCTTTCTTT. Encoded protein: CASSLVSAQVTEAFF. Combining the CDR3 with reference TRBV5-1 and TRBJ1-1 gives the whole variable domain KAGVTQTPRYLIKTRGQQVTLSCSPISGHRSVSWYQQTPGQGLQFLFEYFSETQRNKGNFPGRFSGRQFSNSRSEMNVSTLELGDSALYLCASSLVSAQVTEAFFGQGTRLTVV.

This rearrangement joins TRBV10-3 to TRBJ2-1, with TRBD1 matching 9 bases. This CDR3 contains 14 residues. With V trimmed by 6 bases and J by 9 bases, 9 bases remained unmatched. Germline loops: CDR1 ENHRY, CDR2 SYGVKD. The CDR3 region is CAIRGQGLGGEQFF. CDR3 bases: TGTGCCATCAGAGGACAGGGGTTAGGGGGTGAGCAGTTCTTC.

J is TRBJ1-1 and V is TRBV11-3; 8 bases align to TRBD1. The CDR3 runs 14 residues. Looked up from germline, CDR1 is SGHNT and CDR2 is YENEEA. V shed 4 bases, J shed 6 bases, and the junction held 7 bases outside the gene matches. The CDR3: CASSSQGARAEAFF. CDR3 DNA sequence: TGTGCCAGCAGCTCGCAGGGGGCGCGGGCTGAAGCTTTCTTT.

The chain couples TRBV13 to TRBJ2-3, with 8 bases identical to TRBD2. Germline CDR1 and CDR2: PRHDT and FYEKMQ (reference sequence). J lost 5 bases, V lost 7 bases, and 5 bases had no gene match. This CDR3 has 13 amino acids. In DNA, the CDR3 is TGTGCCAGCATTATGACTAGCGAAGATACGCAGTATTTT. Protein: CASIMTSEDTQYF.

The V and J genes are TRBV7-9 and TRBJ2-3; D may be TRBD1 or TRBD2 (6 bases each). V was trimmed by 7 bases and J by 0 bases, leaving 26 bases between them. The V gene's germline CDR1 is SEHNR and CDR2 FQNEAQ (reference sequence). There are 19 residues in the CDR3. The DNA of the CDR3 is TGTGCCAGCATCACCATGGGGGGCTCCCCACGAACTAGCACAGATACGCAGTATTTT. Translated: CASITMGGSPRTSTDTQYF.

This clone was seen many times. The J gene is TRBJ1-1, the V gene TRBV5-1; D call uncertain. The V gene's germline CDR1 is SGHRS and CDR2 YFSETQ. Deletions cut 6 bases from V and 4 bases from J, with 13 bases between. CDR3 length equals 13 residues. CDR3 nucleotides: TGCGCCAGCAAACGTACGGAGGGCACTGAAGCTTTCTTT. It yields the protein CASKRTEGTEAFF.

The J gene is TRBJ2-1, the V gene TRBV11-2; D is perhaps TRBD1 (5 bases). Germline V CDR1 and CDR2: SGHAT, FQNNGV. The V gene lost 7 bases and the J gene lost 0 bases, with 13 bases spanning the gap. The CDR3 is 15 amino acids. CDR3 loop: CASIRGTLSYNEQFF. The CDR3, as DNA: TGTGCCAGCATAAGGGGTACCCTCTCCTACAATGAGCAGTTCTTC.

The CDR3 here is CASRLGDTQYF. CDR3 nucleotides: TGTGCCAGCAGACTCGGGGATACGCAGTATTTT. The rearrangement links TRBV2 to TRBJ2-3; D uncertain. Germline values: CDR1 SNHLY, CDR2 FYNNEI. Trimming took off 6 bases at V and 6 bases at J, with 7 bases between the two ends. The CDR3 runs to 11 residues.

The chain employs TRBV28 and TRBJ1-5; D is undetermined. Germline assignment: CDR1 MDHEN and CDR2 SYDVKM. The CDR3 length is 15 residues. V was shortened by 3 bases and J by 3 bases, with 12 bases between the two germline ends. Here the CDR3 DNA reads TGTGCCAGCAGTTTTGGGTACCTGGACAATCAGCCCCAGCATTTT. It specifies CASSFGYLDNQPQHF.

J is TRBJ2-7 and V is TRBV5-6; TRBD2 aligns across 8 bases. The CDR3 is made up of 17 amino acids. The germline V gene has CDR1 SGHDT and CDR2 YYEEEE. The V segment lost 0 bases and the J segment 6 bases; nucleotides outside the gene matches: 14. In DNA, the CDR3 is TGTGCCAGCAGCTTGGTTCGTGGAGCGGGAGCATCTGGCGAGCAGTACTTC. It specifies CASSLVRGAGASGEQYF.

The V gene is TRBV4-1, the J gene TRBJ2-3; D perhaps matches TRBD2 (6 bases). Trimming cost V 4 bases and J 4 bases, with 15 bases left between them. Looked up from germline, CDR1 is MGHRA and CDR2 is YSYEKL. The CDR3 is 15 residues long. The CDR3 spells CASSRGTADADTQYF. The CDR3, as DNA: TGCGCCAGCAGCCGCGGGACGGCGGACGCAGATACGCAGTATTTT.

This clone was seen ten or more times. The CDR3 loop is CASTGGGWVRKNIQYF. DNA of the CDR3: TGTGCCAGCACGGGTGGGGGATGGGTGAGGAAAAACATTCAGTACTTC. The V call is TRBV28, the J call TRBJ2-4; D assignment may be TRBD1 or TRBD2 (5 bases each). There are 16 residues in the CDR3. The germline V and J ends were trimmed by 7 bases and 4 bases, with 20 bases remaining between them. CDR1 and CDR2 from the germline V gene are MDHEN and SYDVKM.

CDR3 coding DNA: TGTGCCAGCAGCCGCTACGAGCAGTACTTC. This gives the protein CASSRYEQYF. V is TRBV6-1 and J is TRBJ2-7; D is uncertain. Germline values: CDR1 MNHNS, CDR2 SASEGT. The CDR3 is made up of 10 amino acids. Trimming shortened V by 6 bases and J by 3 bases, and 3 bases separated the two germline ends.

This chain connects TRBV2 to TRBJ2-5; 10 bases match TRBD1. The junction had 4 bases not matched to a gene; V was cut back by 4 bases and J by 5 bases. CDR1 is SNHLY and CDR2 is FYNNEI in the germline V gene. CDR3 length equals 14 residues. The chain's CDR3 is CASSGDRGGETQYF. The DNA for the CDR3 is TGTGCCAGCAGTGGGGACAGGGGAGGGGAGACCCAGTACTTC.

The chain links TRBV9 to TRBJ2-1; 8 bases align to TRBD2. In germline, CDR1 is SGDLS, CDR2 YYNGEE. Losses at the gene ends were 0 bases for V and 16 bases for J; bases not matched to a gene: 12. The CDR3 totals 14 residues. CDR3 coding DNA: TGTGCCAGCAGCGTAGAGGGCCCAGCGGGAGTCCGTTTCTTC. Residues: CASSVEGPAGVRFF.